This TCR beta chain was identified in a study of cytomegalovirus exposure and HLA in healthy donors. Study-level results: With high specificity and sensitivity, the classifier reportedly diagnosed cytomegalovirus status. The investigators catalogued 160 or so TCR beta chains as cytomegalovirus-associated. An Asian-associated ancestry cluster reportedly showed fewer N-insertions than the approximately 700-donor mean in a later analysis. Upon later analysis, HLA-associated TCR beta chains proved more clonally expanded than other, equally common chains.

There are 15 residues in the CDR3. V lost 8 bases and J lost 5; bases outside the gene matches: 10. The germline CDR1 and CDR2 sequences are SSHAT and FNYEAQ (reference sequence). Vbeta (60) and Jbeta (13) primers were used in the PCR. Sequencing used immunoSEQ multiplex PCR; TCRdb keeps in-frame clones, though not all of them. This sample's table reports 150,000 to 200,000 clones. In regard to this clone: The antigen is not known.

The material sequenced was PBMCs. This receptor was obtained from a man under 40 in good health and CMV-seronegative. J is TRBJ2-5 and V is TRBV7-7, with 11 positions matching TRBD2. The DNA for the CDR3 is TGTGCCAGCGGCCCTCCGACTAGCGGGACCGAGACCCAGTACTTC. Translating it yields CASGPPTSGTETQYF.